The 19 T cell receptor beta chains below were found in one sample sequenced in a study of cytomegalovirus exposure and HLA in healthy donors. PCR primers comprised 60 Vbeta and 13 Jbeta primers. Sequencing used immunoSEQ multiplex PCR; TCRdb keeps in-frame clones, though not all of them. The sample lists over 150,000 clones, roughly 70% occurring once. The sequencing sample was made of PBMCs. The origin of the receptors is a woman aged 45-65 years in good health and CMV-seropositive.

The genes are TRBV5-6 and TRBJ2-3; 9 bases are shared with TRBD2. This CDR3 region has 17 residues. CDR1 and CDR2 from the germline V gene are SGHDT and YYEEEE. Trimming took 4 bases from V and 4 from J; bases not matched to a gene: 13. The CDR3 loop is CASSPRLGRGGSDTQYF. The CDR3 coding sequence is TGTGCCAGCAGCCCCCGACTAGGGCGGGGGGGGTCAGATACGCAGTATTTT.

This clone showed up just a few times. At one of its ends the junction is not consistent with the germline gene, which may arise from a read error. This rearrangement joins TRBV27 to TRBJ1-2; 7 bases align to TRBD1. The CDR3 totals 16 residues. Germline CDR1 MNHEY, CDR2 SMNVEV (reference sequence). CDR3 region: CASSLSPPTGNYGHTF. DNA for the CDR3: TGTGCCAGCAGTTTATCCCCCCCGACAGGGAACTATGGCCACACCTTC.

The V gene is TRBV29-1, the J gene TRBJ2-5; 9 nucleotides line up with TRBD2. Germline lookup yields CDR1 SQVTM and CDR2 ANQGSEA. The junction had 10 bases not matched to a gene; V was cut back by 6 bases and J by 2 bases. The CDR3 extends over 15 amino acids. The CDR3, as DNA: TGCAGCGTCGAAATAGCGGGGGAAGTTCAAGAGACCCAGTACTTC. It codes for CSVEIAGEVQETQYF.

This chain uses TRBV5-6 with TRBJ1-3; TRBD1 might be the D (5 bases). The germline V gene has CDR1 SGHDT and CDR2 YYEEEE. The V end lost 2 bases, the J end lost 4 bases, and 22 bases lay between the germline ends. The CDR3 is 18 residues long. The CDR3 loop is CASSFMGWTSLAGNTIYF. DNA for the CDR3: TGTGCCAGCAGCTTTATGGGGTGGACATCCTTGGCGGGAAACACCATATATTTT.

This chain joins TRBV19 and TRBJ2-3; 7 nucleotides line up with TRBD2. The V gene end was trimmed by 3 bases and the J gene end by 3 bases; junction bases not matched to a gene: 3. In germline, CDR1 is LNHDA, CDR2 SQIVND (reference sequence). The CDR3 contains 14 residues. The CDR3 region has the DNA TGTGCCAGTAGTATCATCGGGGGGACAGATACGCAGTATTTT. Amino acid sequence: CASSIIGGTDTQYF. The entire variable domain, with the rest obtained from reference TRBV19 and TRBJ2-3, is as follows: DGGITQSPKYLFRKEGQNVTLSCEQNLNHDAMYWYRQDPGQGLRLIYYSQIVNDFQKGDIAEGYSVSREKKESFPLTVTSAQKNPTAFYLCASSIIGGTDTQYFGPGTRLTVL.

The rearrangement links TRBV10-3 to TRBJ1-1; D is undetermined. The CDR3 consists of 16 residues. V lost 2 bases to trimming and J lost 4 bases, with 17 bases between them. CDR1 is ENHRY, CDR2 SYGVKD, per germline. CDR3 amino acids: CAISENSARARTEAFF. CDR3 coding DNA: TGTGCCATCAGTGAGAATTCTGCGAGGGCTCGCACTGAAGCTTTCTTT.

This clone was seen once. The V call is TRBV6-5, the J call TRBJ1-1, with TRBD1 identical over 7 bases. CDR3 length: 15 residues. V was clipped by 5 bases and J by 5 bases; unmatched bases: 11. In germline, CDR1 is MNHEY, CDR2 SVGAGI. CDR3 DNA: TGTGCCAGCAGTAGACAGGGTCAGGCGGTGACTGAAGCTTTCTTT. It translates to CASSRQGQAVTEAFF.

The V call is TRBV6-5, the J call TRBJ2-7; TRBD1 matches 7 bases. Trimming removed 6 bases from V and 4 bases from J; junction bases left unmatched: 6. Germline loops: CDR1 MNHEY, CDR2 SVGAGI. This CDR3 is 13 amino acids long. CDR3 protein: CASSRDSQYEQYF. The CDR3 DNA sequence: TGTGCCAGCAGCAGGGACAGTCAATACGAGCAGTACTTC.

J is TRBJ1-1 and V is TRBV6-6; D is undetermined. Germline-derived CDR1 and CDR2 are MNHNY and SVGAGI (reference sequence). The CDR3 is 14 amino acids. Trimming stripped 6 bases from V and 3 bases from J, with 14 bases between. CDR3 DNA: TGTGCCAGCAGCGTCGGGAGGGTTGACACTGAAGCTTTCTTT. Amino acids: CASSVGRVDTEAFF.

The chain is built from TRBV6-1 and TRBJ2-2, with D perhaps matching TRBD2 (5 bases). In germline, CDR1 is MNHNS, CDR2 SASEGT. The CDR3 is made up of 13 amino acids. V was clipped by 11 bases and J by 4 bases, with 14 bases between them. The CDR3 protein is CAQRDGVTGELFF. CDR3 DNA sequence: TGTGCCCAACGGGATGGAGTCACCGGGGAGCTGTTTTTT.

This clone was observed many times. The chain employs TRBV28 and TRBJ1-4; TRBD1 agrees at 8 bases. This CDR3 has 16 residues. CDR1 MDHEN and CDR2 SYDVKM come from the germline V gene. V was clipped by 5 bases and J by 0 bases; unmatched bases: 5. CDR3 nucleotide sequence: TGTGCCAGCAGTCCGGAACAGGGGGCAACTAATGAAAAACTGTTTTTT. The encoded protein is CASSPEQGATNEKLFF.

This clone appeared a few times. V is TRBV19 and J is TRBJ1-2; 9 positions match TRBD1. Germline CDR1 is LNHDA and CDR2 is SQIVND (reference sequence). The CDR3 has 16 residues. V shed 7 bases, J shed 4 bases, and the junction held 13 bases outside the gene matches. For the CDR3, the DNA is TGTGCCAGTACCTCTAATGAGGGACAGGGATCCTATGGCTACACCTTC. The encoded protein is CASTSNEGQGSYGYTF.

This clone was observed a single time. The chain links TRBV7-9 to TRBJ2-1; 8 bases fit TRBD1. CDR3 length: 15 residues. Trimming cost V 4 bases and J 8 bases; bases outside gene matches: 10. CDR1 and CDR2 from the germline V gene are SEHNR and FQNEAQ (reference sequence). The CDR3 spells CASSSRRGRSDEQFF. For the CDR3, the DNA is TGTGCCAGCAGCTCCCGCAGGGGGCGATCGGATGAGCAGTTCTTC.

The chain couples TRBV18 to TRBJ1-1; D gene unclear. CDR1 KGHSH and CDR2 LQKENI come from the germline V gene. Trimming took off 1 base at V and 7 bases at J, with 10 bases between the two ends. The length of the CDR3 is 13 residues. For the CDR3, the DNA is TGTGCCAGCTCACCACGTTCAACGGGTGAAGCTTTCTTT. Its protein product is CASSPRSTGEAFF.

V is TRBV7-9 and J is TRBJ1-3; D is uncertain. Germline CDR1 SEHNR, CDR2 FQNEAQ (reference sequence). V lost 5 bases and J lost 4, with 6 bases in between. The CDR3 totals 12 residues. The CDR3 nucleotides read TGTGCCAGCAGCCTGCAGGGAAACACCATATATTTT. The encoded protein is CASSLQGNTIYF.

The chain employs TRBV5-4 and TRBJ1-6; 8 bases fit TRBD1. Per germline, CDR1 SGHNT and CDR2 YYREEE (reference sequence). The J segment lost 8 bases and the V segment lost 4 bases, leaving 8 bases of the junction unmatched. The CDR3 runs 15 residues. The CDR3 sequence is CASSPLPGQDSPLHF. The CDR3 region has the DNA TGTGCCAGCAGCCCGCTACCGGGACAGGATTCACCCCTCCACTTT.

The chain carries TRBV30 and TRBJ1-2; D not certain. The CDR3 is 11 amino acids. Trimming stripped 0 bases from V and 9 bases from J, with 8 bases between. Germline CDR1 is GTSNPN and CDR2 is SVGIG (reference sequence). CDR3 bases: TGTGCCTGGAGTGTTTCCTTTAGCTACACCTTC. Translated, it gives CAWSVSFSYTF.

The J gene is TRBJ2-7, the V gene TRBV9; a weak D match, TRBD2 (5 bases). With 3 bases removed from V and 3 bases from J, the gap between germline ends came to 10 bases. The CDR3 extends over 13 amino acids. CDR1 SGDLS and CDR2 YYNGEE come from the germline V gene. This CDR3 reads CASSAGIDYEQYF. DNA of the CDR3: TGTGCCAGCAGCGCCGGGATAGACTACGAGCAGTACTTC.

The rearrangement joins TRBV5-1 to TRBJ2-6; TRBD1 matches at 8 bases. The CDR3 covers 17 residues. Germline CDR1 and CDR2: SGHRS and YFSETQ. The ends lost 4 bases at V and 4 bases at J; junction bases unmatched: 10. CDR3 sequence reads: CASSPGQGLAGANVLTF. The CDR3 nucleotides are TGCGCCAGCAGCCCCGGACAGGGTCTAGCGGGGGCCAACGTCCTGACTTTC.